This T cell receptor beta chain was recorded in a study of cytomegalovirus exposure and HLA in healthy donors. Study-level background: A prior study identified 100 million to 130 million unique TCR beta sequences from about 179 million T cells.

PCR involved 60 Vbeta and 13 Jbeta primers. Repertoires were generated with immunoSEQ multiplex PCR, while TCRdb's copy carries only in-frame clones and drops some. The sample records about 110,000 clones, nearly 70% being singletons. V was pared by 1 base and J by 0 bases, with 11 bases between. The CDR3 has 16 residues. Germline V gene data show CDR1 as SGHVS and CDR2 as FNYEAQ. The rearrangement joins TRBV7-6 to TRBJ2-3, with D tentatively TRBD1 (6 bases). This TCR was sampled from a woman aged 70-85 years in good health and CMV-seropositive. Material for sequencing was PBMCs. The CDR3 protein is CASSLVGTSSTDTQYF. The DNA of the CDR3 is TGTGCCAGCAGCTTAGTTGGGACATCTAGCACAGATACGCAGTATTTT. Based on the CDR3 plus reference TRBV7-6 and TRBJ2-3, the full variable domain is GAGVSQSPRYKVTKRGQDVALRCDPISGHVSLYWYRQALGQGPEFLTYFNYEAQQDKSGLPNDRFSAERPEGSISTLTIQRTEQRDSAMYRCASSLVGTSSTDTQYFGPGTRLTVL.